This T cell receptor beta chain was profiled in a study of Ad26.COV2.S vaccination and SARS-CoV-2 variants. The wider study: By the intramuscular route, Ad26.COV2.S was given once, or twice 56 days apart.

The CDR3 totals 16 residues. The trim removed 6 bases at V and 1 base at J, leaving 3 bases unmatched. Looked up from germline, CDR1 is MDHEN and CDR2 is SYDVKM. Clones were sequenced by immunoSEQ multiplex PCR, and TCRdb holds only the in-frame ones, with some missing. The top ten hold around 3% of the sample, which has about 280,000 clones, around 87% seen once. The treatment denotes: some 20 received Ad26.COV2.S at low or high dose, single or two shots; roughly five received placebo; per-sample allocation not given. Day 63 after the first vaccine or placebo injection was the time point for sampling.

This specimen consisted of peripheral blood, obtained in a trial of Ad26.COV2.S vaccine versus placebo. The chain employs TRBV28 and TRBJ2-6; 10 bases align to TRBD1. This sequence originates from a person aged 18-60 years who received the Ad26.COV2.S COVID-19 vaccine or a placebo. The CDR3 region has the DNA TGTGCCAGCAGGGGACAGGGGAGGTCTGGGGCCAACGTCCTGACTTTC. Translating it yields CASRGQGRSGANVLTF.